The 26 T cell receptor beta chains below come from one sample, sequenced in a study of siplizumab effects on memory and regulatory T cells. Sequenced by immunoSEQ multiplex PCR; TCRdb stores in-frame clones only, minus some. The sample shows about 110,000 clones, 92% of them seen only once. Sample: Tregs sorted from blood. The receptors originated from a human donor in good health.

The chain has TRBV9 and TRBJ2-1, with D perhaps TRBD2 (5 bases). V lost 3 bases, J lost 5 bases, and 12 bases lay in between. The CDR3 length is 14 residues. The germline CDR1 and CDR2 sequences are SGDLS and YYNGEE. The CDR3 here is CASSAGERNNEQFF. CDR3 DNA sequence: TGTGCCAGCAGCGCCGGGGAGCGGAACAATGAGCAGTTCTTC.

CDR3 coding DNA: TGTGCCAGCAGCTATAGCGGGGCAAACAATGAGCAGTTCTTC. It translates to CASSYSGANNEQFF. The chain couples TRBV7-2 to TRBJ2-1, with TRBD2 identical over 8 bases. Germline trimming cut 4 bases from V and 5 bases from J; bases unmatched to any gene: 4. Germline CDR1 and CDR2: SGHTA and FQGNSA. This CDR3 has 14 amino acids.

The V gene is TRBV5-1, the J gene TRBJ2-7; 7 nucleotides match TRBD1. The V segment lost 5 bases and the J segment 6 bases; nucleotides outside the gene matches: 2. Germline V gene sequence: CDR1 SGHRS, CDR2 YFSETQ. This CDR3 has 11 amino acids. CDR3 sequence (DNA): TGCGCCAGCAGTGACAGGGCCGAGCAGTACTTC. The encoded protein is CASSDRAEQYF. Drawing the rest from reference TRBV5-1 and TRBJ2-7, the complete variable domain is KAGVTQTPRYLIKTRGQQVTLSCSPISGHRSVSWYQQTPGQGLQFLFEYFSETQRNKGNFPGRFSGRQFSNSRSEMNVSTLELGDSALYLCASSDRAEQYFGPGTRLTVT.

This clone was detected once. The chain is built from TRBV2 and TRBJ2-2; D is uncertain. Trimming cost V 10 bases and J 6 bases, with 18 bases left between them. CDR1 is SNHLY and CDR2 is FYNNEI in the germline V gene. The CDR3 has 14 amino acids. This CDR3 is CATSTDAHAGELFF. As DNA, the CDR3 is TGTGCCACCTCGACCGATGCTCATGCCGGGGAGCTGTTTTTT.

V usage is TRBV5-5 and J usage is TRBJ1-3, with 8 bases lining up with TRBD1. Germline trimming cut 2 bases from V and 3 bases from J; bases unmatched to any gene: 4. The CDR3 runs 15 residues. Germline CDR1 and CDR2: SGHKS and YYEKEE (reference sequence). The CDR3 DNA reads as TGTGCCAGCAGCTTAGGGACAGGCCTTGGAAACACCATATATTTT. It yields the protein CASSLGTGLGNTIYF.

The genes are TRBV12-5 and TRBJ2-7; D perhaps matches TRBD2 (5 bases). This CDR3 comprises 17 residues. V dropped 0 bases and J dropped 0 bases, with 15 bases sitting between them. Looked up from germline, CDR1 is LGHNT and CDR2 is FRNRAP. CDR3 coding DNA: TGTGCTAGTGGTTTGGTAGGTAAGGAGGAACCCTCCTACGAGCAGTACTTC. Translation gives CASGLVGKEEPSYEQYF.

The V gene is TRBV5-1, the J gene TRBJ2-2; tentative D call: TRBD2 (5 bases). Trimming took 0 bases from V and 4 from J, leaving 10 bases between them. The CDR3 runs 15 residues. Germline CDR1 SGHRS, CDR2 YFSETQ. The CDR3 loop reads CASSLERAGTGELFF. The CDR3 bases are TGCGCCAGCAGCTTGGAAAGGGCGGGCACCGGGGAGCTGTTTTTT.

This chain connects TRBV11-3 to TRBJ2-1; no definite D call. CDR1 SGHNT and CDR2 YENEEA come from the germline V gene. The V end lost 2 bases, the J end lost 9 bases, and 11 bases lay between the germline ends. The CDR3 extends over 13 amino acids. The CDR3: CASSLSWGSEQFF. CDR3 coding DNA: TGTGCCAGCAGCTTATCGTGGGGTAGTGAGCAGTTCTTC.

V gene TRBV6-5 combines with J gene TRBJ1-4; 7 bases map to TRBD1. Unmatched junction bases numbered 6, after V lost 2 bases and J lost 6 bases. CDR3 length: 15 residues. CDR1 MNHEY and CDR2 SVGAGI come from the germline V gene. The CDR3 loop is CASSYQRDRYEKLFF. The CDR3 DNA reads as TGTGCCAGCAGTTACCAAAGGGACAGATATGAAAAACTGTTTTTT.

The V call is TRBV14, the J call TRBJ2-6; 8 bases agree with TRBD1. The germline gives CDR1 SGHDN, CDR2 FVKESK. The trim removed 6 bases at V and 2 bases at J, leaving 9 bases unmatched. CDR3 length: 17 amino acids. This chain's CDR3 is CASSGTGPYTGANVLTF. The CDR3 DNA follows: TGTGCCAGCAGTGGGACAGGTCCTTATACTGGGGCCAACGTCCTGACTTTC.

This chain connects TRBV25-1 to TRBJ2-3, with TRBD2 as a possible D gene (6 bases). Trimming shortened V by 8 bases and J by 3 bases, and 12 bases separated the two germline ends. The CDR3 length is 13 residues. Looked up from germline, CDR1 is MGHDK and CDR2 is SYGVNS. DNA of the CDR3: TGTGCCAGCCAAAGGAGGGCGACAGATACGCAGTATTTT. It codes for CASQRRATDTQYF.

CDR3 amino acids: CASSGGYLRFREETQYF. CDR3 bases: TGTGCCAGCAGTGGTGGGTACCTGCGGTTTAGGGAAGAGACCCAGTACTTC. The chain recombines TRBV6-1 with TRBJ2-5; no firm D call. The V gene lost 4 bases and the J gene lost 3 bases, with 21 bases spanning the gap. Germline V gives CDR1 MNHNS, CDR2 SASEGT. There are 17 residues in the CDR3.

The J gene is TRBJ1-2, the V gene TRBV6-1; TRBD1 aligns across 8 bases. Germline trimming cut 5 bases from V and 5 bases from J; bases unmatched to any gene: 1. CDR1 is MNHNS and CDR2 is SASEGT in the germline V gene. This CDR3 is 12 amino acids long. CDR3 sequence reads: CASSRQGYGYTF. The DNA of the CDR3 is TGTGCCAGCAGTCGACAGGGGTATGGCTACACCTTC.

The gene calls are TRBV5-1 and TRBJ2-7, with 13 positions matching TRBD2. Trimming removed 0 bases from V and 5 bases from J; junction bases left unmatched: 5. This CDR3 is 16 amino acids long. Germline values: CDR1 SGHRS, CDR2 YFSETQ. CDR3 nucleotide sequence: TGCGCCAGCAGCTTGGACCCGACTAGCGGGAGGCACGAGCAGTACTTC. This translates into CASSLDPTSGRHEQYF.

The CDR3 loop is CASSLISSAGASSQFF. For the CDR3, the DNA is TGCGCCAGCAGCTTGATCTCCTCAGCGGGAGCCTCTTCGCAGTTCTTC. The chain links TRBV5-1 to TRBJ2-1, with 8 bases matching TRBD2. J was trimmed by 12 bases and V by 1 base; bases with no gene match: 15. Germline V gene sequence: CDR1 SGHRS, CDR2 YFSETQ. This CDR3 comprises 16 residues.

The chain links TRBV11-2 to TRBJ1-5; maybe TRBD1 (5 bases). Germline values: CDR1 SGHAT, CDR2 FQNNGV. CDR3 length equals 13 residues. The ends were cut back, 5 bases at V and 6 bases at J, with 11 bases in the middle. CDR3 DNA: TGTGCCAGCAGCACGGGACCCATTCAGCCCCAGCATTTT. Amino acids: CASSTGPIQPQHF.

This clone came up a few times. V and J are TRBV5-1 and TRBJ1-1, with 7 positions matching TRBD1. The CDR3 consists of 12 residues. V lost 3 bases to trimming and J lost 6 bases; unmatched junction nucleotides: 2. Germline assignment: CDR1 SGHRS and CDR2 YFSETQ. CDR3 protein: CASSYDRAEAFF. The CDR3 region has the DNA TGCGCCAGCAGCTACGACAGGGCTGAAGCTTTCTTT.

The table lists this clone with a count of one. The genes are TRBV4-1 and TRBJ1-4, with 9 positions matching TRBD1. Looked up from germline, CDR1 is MGHRA and CDR2 is YSYEKL. The CDR3 extends over 14 amino acids. Trimming cost V 5 bases and J 5 bases; bases outside gene matches: 3. In DNA, the CDR3 is TGCGCCAGCAGCTCCGGGACAGGGAATGAAAAACTGTTTTTT. Protein sequence: CASSSGTGNEKLFF.

The sample holds one count of this clone. V and J are TRBV18 and TRBJ2-5, with a tentative D call TRBD1 (6 bases). CDR1 KGHSH and CDR2 LQKENI come from the germline V gene. This CDR3 spans 13 amino acids. V lost 2 bases to trimming and J lost 4 bases, with 8 bases between them. CDR3 protein: CASSPRDTETQYF. In DNA, the CDR3 is TGTGCCAGCTCACCAAGGGACACAGAGACCCAGTACTTC.

The J gene is TRBJ1-2, the V gene TRBV18, with TRBD1 identical over 7 bases. With V trimmed by 2 bases and J by 4 bases, 4 bases remained unmatched. Germline CDR1 is KGHSH and CDR2 is LQKENI. CDR3 length: 14 amino acids. The CDR3 DNA sequence: TGTGCCAGCTCACCAATCCCAGGGGGCTATGGCTACACCTTC. Its protein is CASSPIPGGYGYTF.

V gene TRBV7-9 combines with J gene TRBJ2-7, with 11 bases aligning to TRBD1. The J segment lost 5 bases and the V segment lost 5 bases, leaving 14 bases of the junction unmatched. This CDR3 has 17 amino acids. Germline CDR1 SEHNR, CDR2 FQNEAQ (reference sequence). The CDR3 reads CASSHRTGGTRIHEQYF. The CDR3 DNA reads as TGTGCCAGCAGCCACCGGACAGGGGGCACCAGAATCCACGAGCAGTACTTC.

This chain joins TRBV28 and TRBJ1-2, with D tentatively TRBD1 (6 bases). This CDR3 is built from 13 residues. Trimming took off 4 bases at V and 8 bases at J, with 14 bases between the two ends. CDR1 is MDHEN, CDR2 SYDVKM, per germline. CDR3 DNA sequence: TGTGCCAGCAGTTCTATACAGGGTAGGGGCTACACCTTC. It specifies CASSSIQGRGYTF.

A note on this clone: At one of its ends the junction is not consistent with the germline gene, which may arise from a read error. This sequence joins TRBV7-7 and TRBJ2-5, with D perhaps being TRBD1 or TRBD2 (5 bases each). The length of the CDR3 is 13 residues. CDR1 SSHAT and CDR2 FNYEAQ come from the germline V gene (reference sequence). CDR3 sequence reads: CASSGTGLETQYF. Written as DNA, the CDR3 is TGTGCTAGCAGCGGAACAGGTTTAGAGACCCAGTACTTC.

The chain combines TRBV5-1 with TRBJ2-1; 7 bases are shared with TRBD1. V was clipped by 4 bases and J by 3 bases; unmatched bases: 7. CDR1 is SGHRS, CDR2 YFSETQ, per germline. The CDR3 length is 15 residues. The CDR3: CASSIGQVNYNEQFF. DNA for the CDR3: TGCGCCAGCAGCATCGGACAGGTTAACTACAATGAGCAGTTCTTC. Full variable domain (rest looked up from reference TRBV5-1 and TRBJ2-1): KAGVTQTPRYLIKTRGQQVTLSCSPISGHRSVSWYQQTPGQGLQFLFEYFSETQRNKGNFPGRFSGRQFSNSRSEMNVSTLELGDSALYLCASSIGQVNYNEQFFGPGTRLTVL.

The chain combines TRBV7-2 with TRBJ1-5; 9 bases align to TRBD1. The V gene's germline CDR1 is SGHTA and CDR2 FQGNSA. CDR3 length: 17 residues. V dropped 3 bases and J dropped 6; count of bases not matched to a gene: 12. The CDR3 protein is CASSFMPGQGNGQPQHF. CDR3 DNA sequence: TGTGCCAGCAGCTTTATGCCCGGACAGGGGAACGGTCAGCCCCAGCATTTT.

V gene TRBV5-1 combines with J gene TRBJ2-5, with 8 bases that match TRBD2. With V trimmed by 4 bases and J by 1 base, 9 bases remained unmatched. The CDR3 covers 16 residues. The germline V gene encodes CDR1 SGHRS and CDR2 YFSETQ. In DNA, the CDR3 is TGCGCCAGCAGCCACTACGGGGGACTAGGCCAAGAGACCCAGTACTTC. This codes for CASSHYGGLGQETQYF.